This paragraph covers one T cell receptor (beta chain) sequence. What it recognizes is unknown. Germline CDR1 is DFQATT and CDR2 is SNEGSKA (reference sequence). The CDR3 sequence is 14 residues long. Deletions cut 2 bases from V and 2 bases from J, with 10 bases between. CDR3-region Arm-PCR and iRepertoire HTBI primers produced the TCR beta libraries. TCRdb re-derived calls from the multiplex PCR reads in MiXCR, one entry per CDR3 protein. The data contain 650,000 to 850,000 distinct CDR3 sequences, approximately 29% of them singletons. The data derive from a study of regulatory T cells in long-lasting Graves disease. Study at large: Patients with persistent Graves' disease had over 5 years of antithyroid drugs and persistent TSH receptor antibodies.

Findings of the study overall: Whereas new patients shared some 990 public clonotypes, persistent patients shared more, at 2,741. With a small sample size, accuracy may have been reduced.

Time point here: persistent/refractory GD, antithyroid drugs over 5 years with positive TRAb. There was RNA extracted from PBMCs, and the TCR library was made from it. The sequence came from a female donor with Graves disease. This chain links TRBV20-1 with TRBJ1-5; perhaps TRBD1 as D (6 bases). The sequencing used peripheral blood mononuclear cells (PBMCs), collected when the disease was refractory, from a patient treated with antithyroid drugs. The CDR3 region has the DNA TGCAGTGCTAGATGGGGGGCAGGCAATCAGCCCCAGCATTTT. Translating gives CSARWGAGNQPQHF.